The 25 T cell receptor beta chains below were found in one sample sequenced in a study of shared clonotypes between healthy human individuals (dated by TCRdb to between 2020 and 2021). Library generation was performed with the immunoSEQ multiplex PCR assay. Held by TCRdb, this immuneACCESS table contains in-frame sequences only and omits some clones. Under half of the omission traces to an unresolved V gene where checked; the cause of the rest is unknown. This sample comprises around 990,000 clones, about 80% of them detected only once. 0.89% of the sample comes from the top ten. Sequenced sample: memory CD4+ T cells from PBMCs. The cell subset or site label, as the study defines it: CD45RA-negative fraction. These receptors all come from a man younger than 35 in good health. Some clones in this sample may be carry-over from other donors' samples.

J is TRBJ1-5 and V is TRBV2; D is perhaps TRBD1 (5 bases). V lost 8 bases and J lost 6, with 17 bases in between. Germline V gives CDR1 SNHLY, CDR2 FYNNEI. The CDR3 loop spans 14 amino acids. CDR3 residues: CASFPDRPRQPQHF. CDR3 DNA: TGTGCCAGCTTTCCCGACAGACCCCGTCAGCCCCAGCATTTT.

This clone turned up a few times. The V gene is TRBV5-1, the J gene TRBJ2-3; D unresolved. V lost 3 bases and J 2 bases, leaving 1 base between the germline ends. The CDR3 is 11 amino acids. Germline CDR1 is SGHRS and CDR2 is YFSETQ. The CDR3 DNA follows: TGCGCCAGCAGCTACACAGATACGCAGTATTTT. It specifies CASSYTDTQYF.

The CDR3: CASSLRTEGYGYTF. CDR3 DNA sequence: TGTGCCAGCAGCCTTCGGACCGAGGGCTATGGCTACACCTTC. The V and J genes are TRBV4-2 and TRBJ1-2; D gene ambiguous. Trimming left V 4 bases short and J 4 bases short, with 13 bases between. Germline loops: CDR1 LGHNA, CDR2 YNFKEQ. The CDR3 covers 14 residues.

In this sample, this clone turned up once. V is TRBV2 and J is TRBJ1-2; 7 bases are shared with TRBD1. V gave up 2 bases and J gave up 4 bases; unmatched junction bases: 7. Germline V gene sequence: CDR1 SNHLY, CDR2 FYNNEI. The CDR3 sequence is 15 residues long. The DNA for the CDR3 is TGTGCCAGCAGTGAACAGGGCAGGGGGACCTATGGCTACACCTTC. Translating gives CASSEQGRGTYGYTF.

On this clone itself: A read error is likely here: a far larger clone is one base away. Other DNA sequences within the sample encode an identical CDR3. V gene TRBV7-2 combines with J gene TRBJ2-4, with D possibly being TRBD2 (6 bases). CDR1 and CDR2 (germline): SGHTA, FQGNSA. The CDR3 extends over 13 amino acids. CDR3 sequence reads: CASSWEAENIQYF. As DNA, the CDR3 is TGCGCCAGCAGCTGGGAGGCAGAAAACATTCAGTACTTC.

The chain couples TRBV9 to TRBJ1-2; no clear D. CDR1 and CDR2 from the germline V gene are SGDLS and YYNGEE. The germline V and J ends were trimmed by 3 bases and 1 base, with 16 bases remaining between them. The CDR3 consists of 16 residues. In DNA, the CDR3 is TGTGCCAGCAGCGGCCAAGTGGTCAGAGATAACTATGGCTACACCTTC. This translates into CASSGQVVRDNYGYTF.

Points on this clone: A much larger clone differs from this one at a single base, so this may be a read error. Different DNA sequences within this sample yield the same CDR3. The rearrangement joins TRBV5-8 to TRBJ1-5; 10 bases match TRBD1. This CDR3 has 14 residues. Germline loops: CDR1 SGHTS, CDR2 YDEGEE. The DNA for the CDR3 is TGCGCCAGCTGCAGACAGGGGGCTAATCAGCCCCAGCATTTT. It is translated as CASCRQGANQPQHF.

The chain has TRBV7-7 and TRBJ1-1; D uncertain. With 8 bases removed from V and 1 base from J, the gap between germline ends came to 8 bases. Germline V gives CDR1 SSHAT, CDR2 FNYEAQ (reference sequence). This CDR3 region has 12 residues. CDR3: CASGTPNTEAFF. CDR3 bases: TGTGCCAGCGGTACACCGAACACTGAAGCTTTCTTT.

The chain employs TRBV10-3 and TRBJ2-2, with 8 bases aligning to TRBD1. Germline loops: CDR1 ENHRY, CDR2 SYGVKD. V lost 6 bases to trimming and J lost 0 bases; unmatched junction nucleotides: 6. There are 16 residues in the CDR3. CDR3: CAISYQGAPNTGELFF. CDR3 nucleotides: TGTGCCATCAGCTACCAGGGGGCCCCGAACACCGGGGAGCTGTTTTTT.

The J gene is TRBJ2-1, the V gene TRBV7-3; D is unclear. CDR3 length equals 14 residues. The V gene lost 2 bases and the J gene lost 6 bases, with 11 bases spanning the gap. Germline assignment: CDR1 SGHTA and CDR2 FQGTGA. This CDR3 reads CASSLLSLGNEQFF. Written as DNA, the CDR3 is TGTGCCAGCAGCTTACTCTCCCTCGGCAATGAGCAGTTCTTC. Together with reference TRBV7-3 and TRBJ2-1, the CDR3 gives the full variable domain: GAGVSQTPSNKVTEKGKYVELRCDPISGHTALYWYRQSLGQGPEFLIYFQGTGAADDSGLPNDRFFAVRPEGSVSTLKIQRTERGDSAVYLCASSLLSLGNEQFFGPGTRLTVL.

This clone was seen a handful of times. Other DNA sequences in this sample translate to the same CDR3. This chain links TRBV20-1 with TRBJ2-7, with TRBD2 identical over 7 bases. V shed 1 base, J shed 6 bases, and the junction held 0 bases outside the gene matches. This CDR3 contains 11 residues. Germline loops: CDR1 DFQATT, CDR2 SNEGSKA (reference sequence). The CDR3 coding sequence is TGCAGTGCTAGAGGGGGGGGCGAGCAGTACTTC. Translation: CSARGGGEQYF.

This clone has just a few counts. V gene TRBV11-2 combines with J gene TRBJ2-1; possible D gene TRBD1, 6 bases. This CDR3 spans 13 amino acids. Germline loops: CDR1 SGHAT, CDR2 FQNNGV. Trimming removed 3 bases from V and 4 bases from J, with 7 bases in between. CDR3 residues: CASSFGQYNEQFF. CDR3 nucleotide sequence: TGTGCCAGCAGCTTTGGACAGTACAATGAGCAGTTCTTC.

This chain connects TRBV28 to TRBJ1-1; D is undetermined. Germline loops: CDR1 MDHEN, CDR2 SYDVKM. The V gene lost 2 bases and the J gene lost 8 bases, with 9 bases spanning the gap. The CDR3 contains 12 residues. CDR3 sequence: CASSLNVVEAFF. DNA of the CDR3: TGTGCCAGCAGTTTAAACGTTGTCGAAGCTTTCTTT.

The rearrangement uses TRBV6-1 and TRBJ1-5, with no clear D. The V end lost 1 base, the J end lost 5 bases, and 12 bases lay between the germline ends. The length of the CDR3 is 15 residues. Germline loops: CDR1 MNHNS, CDR2 SASEGT. CDR3 sequence reads: CASSEGNRIYQPQHF. The CDR3, as DNA: TGTGCCAGCAGTGAAGGGAACAGAATATATCAGCCCCAGCATTTT.

This clone showed up just a few times. At the DNA level, this CDR3 is encoded by other sequences in the same sample as well. The chain carries TRBV7-2 and TRBJ1-2; possibly TRBD1 for D (6 bases). Trimming took off 6 bases at V and 5 bases at J, with 13 bases between the two ends. CDR3 size: 13 residues. Germline CDR1 and CDR2: SGHTA and FQGNSA. The CDR3 DNA sequence: TGTGCCAGCAGTCCCGGGACAAGTTATGGCTACACCTTC. Translating it yields CASSPGTSYGYTF.

This rearrangement joins TRBV7-9 to TRBJ2-1; D unresolved. The CDR3 has 15 amino acids. Germline CDR1 is SEHNR and CDR2 is FQNEAQ (reference sequence). Trimming cost V 1 base and J 4 bases, with 11 bases left between them. The chain's CDR3 is CASSLEFGVYNEQFF. Written as DNA, the CDR3 is TGTGCCAGCAGCTTAGAGTTCGGAGTTTACAATGAGCAGTTCTTC.

The table lists this clone with a few counts. This chain uses TRBV29-1 with TRBJ1-2; a weak D match, TRBD1 (5 bases). In germline, CDR1 is SQVTM, CDR2 ANQGSEA. Trimming took 7 bases from V and 2 from J, leaving 11 bases between them. The CDR3 has 12 amino acids. CDR3 loop: CSAAPGNYGYTF. The CDR3 nucleotides are TGCAGCGCCGCCCCAGGGAACTATGGCTACACCTTC.

This rearrangement joins TRBV5-6 to TRBJ1-1; TRBD1 matches 9 bases. The CDR3 totals 17 residues. The V gene's germline CDR1 is SGHDT and CDR2 YYEEEE. J gave up 4 bases and V 6 bases, and 16 bases lay outside the gene matches. CDR3 loop: CASTLTGTGILSTEAFF. For the CDR3, the DNA is TGTGCCAGCACCCTGACCGGGACAGGGATTTTGAGCACTGAAGCTTTCTTT.

This clone is a singleton in its sample. This rearrangement joins TRBV29-1 to TRBJ1-1; perhaps TRBD1 as D (5 bases). Germline loops: CDR1 SQVTM, CDR2 ANQGSEA. This CDR3 is 14 amino acids long. The V and J ends lost 4 bases and 3 bases respectively, with 15 bases between them. CDR3 region: CSVGEVAGDTEAFF. CDR3 nucleotides: TGCAGCGTTGGCGAAGTTGCGGGGGACACTGAAGCTTTCTTT.

This chain links TRBV4-3 with TRBJ2-3; no firm D call. CDR3 length: 13 residues. Between the trimmed V and J ends, which lost 5 bases and 4 bases, there was a span of 10 bases. Germline loops: CDR1 LGHNA, CDR2 YSLEER. CDR3 in DNA: TGCGCCAGCAGCGCAAGTGGTTCAGATACGCAGTATTTT. Protein: CASSASGSDTQYF.

The gene calls are TRBV6-5 and TRBJ1-2, with D possibly TRBD1 on 5 matching bases. V gave up 2 bases and J gave up 4 bases, with 11 bases separating them. The CDR3 spans 14 residues. The germline gives CDR1 MNHEY, CDR2 SVGAGI. CDR3 bases: TGTGCCAGCAGTTACCAGGGTGGCCCCTATGGCTACACCTTC. Amino acids: CASSYQGGPYGYTF.

This chain joins TRBV7-2 and TRBJ2-2; D not resolved. The V gene lost 5 bases and the J gene lost 4 bases, with 11 bases spanning the gap. The length of the CDR3 is 14 residues. Per the germline V gene, CDR1 is SGHTA and CDR2 is FQGNSA. The CDR3, as DNA: TGTGCCAGCAGCCGATCGTGGGGCACCGGGGAGCTGTTTTTT. It codes for CASSRSWGTGELFF.

About this clone itself: At one of its ends the junction is not consistent with the germline gene, which may arise from a read error. CDR3 DNA sequence: TGTGTCAGCAGCTCCGGACTAGCGGGTATCACAGATACGCAGTATTTT. Its protein product is CVSSSGLAGITDTQYF. This sequence joins TRBV5-4 and TRBJ2-3, with 11 bases fitting TRBD2. This CDR3 contains 16 residues. In germline, CDR1 is SGHNT, CDR2 YYREEE (reference sequence).

The V gene is TRBV7-3, the J gene TRBJ2-5; no clear D gene. This CDR3 is 14 amino acids long. The V and J ends lost 1 base and 0 bases respectively, with 6 bases between them. CDR1 is SGHTA and CDR2 is FQGTGA in the germline V gene. The CDR3 loop is CASSLIQYQETQYF. CDR3 coding DNA: TGTGCCAGCAGCTTAATACAGTACCAAGAGACCCAGTACTTC. Full variable domain (missing parts from reference TRBV7-3 and TRBJ2-5): GAGVSQTPSNKVTEKGKYVELRCDPISGHTALYWYRQSLGQGPEFLIYFQGTGAADDSGLPNDRFFAVRPEGSVSTLKIQRTERGDSAVYLCASSLIQYQETQYFGPGTRLLVL.

V is TRBV7-7 and J is TRBJ2-2; D is ambiguous. The ends were cut back, 3 bases at V and 5 bases at J, with 13 bases in the middle. Germline CDR1 SSHAT, CDR2 FNYEAQ (reference sequence). The CDR3 is made up of 15 amino acids. CDR3 nucleotides: TGTGCCAGCAGCTTCTCAGACGTAGGGACCGGGGAGCTGTTTTTT. It encodes CASSFSDVGTGELFF.